The 6 T cell receptor beta chains presented below share a single source sample, sequenced in a study of shared clonotypes between healthy human individuals. Measured with immunoSEQ multiplex PCR; TCRdb has only the in-frame clones, and not every one. The sample gives some 2.3 million clones, over 85% of which show up once; 0.39% is in the top ten. The source material was naive CD4+ T cells from PBMCs. Subset reported: CD45RA+ positively selected. All receptors derive from a man aged 18 to 29 in good health. Some clones in this sample may be carry-over from other donors' samples.

The V gene is TRBV11-2, the J gene TRBJ1-1; D is uncertain. V gave up 1 base and J gave up 5 bases, with 8 bases separating them. This CDR3 spans 13 amino acids. Per germline, CDR1 SGHAT and CDR2 FQNNGV. The CDR3 loop reads CASSLARTTEAFF. In DNA, the CDR3 is TGTGCCAGCAGCTTAGCCAGGACGACTGAAGCTTTCTTT.

Here the CDR3 reads CASSQQTASSGNTIYF. The CDR3 DNA is TGCGCCAGCAGCCAACAGACAGCCAGCTCTGGAAACACCATATATTTT. The chain is built from TRBV4-3 and TRBJ1-3, with TRBD1 as a possible D gene (5 bases). This CDR3 spans 16 amino acids. Trimming left V 2 bases short and J 0 bases short, with 11 bases between. Germline CDR1 is LGHNA and CDR2 is YSLEER.

This chain links TRBV6-6 with TRBJ1-5; D gene ambiguous. The V gene lost 4 bases and the J gene lost 15 bases, with 22 bases spanning the gap. The CDR3 covers 14 residues. Looked up from germline, CDR1 is MNHNY and CDR2 is SVGAGI (reference sequence). CDR3 in DNA: TGTGCCAGCAGTTGGAGCCAGCCTCCTACACCTCGGCATTTT. This codes for CASSWSQPPTPRHF.

CDR3 protein: CASSLGPAVYGYTF. For the CDR3, the DNA is TGTGCCAGCAGCTTAGGACCAGCCGTATATGGCTACACCTTC. The chain has TRBV11-2 and TRBJ1-2; D not certain. Germline assignment: CDR1 SGHAT and CDR2 FQNNGV. CDR3 length: 14 amino acids. V was pared by 1 base and J by 5 bases, with 11 bases between.

The sample holds one count of this clone. This chain links TRBV15 with TRBJ2-7, with 9 bases lining up with TRBD1. The CDR3 runs 14 residues. The ends lost 4 bases at V and 2 bases at J; junction bases unmatched: 3. CDR1 is LNHNV and CDR2 is YYDKDF in the germline V gene (reference sequence). The CDR3 spells CATSIRQGAYEQYF. The CDR3 DNA reads TGTGCCACCAGCATCCGACAGGGGGCCTACGAGCAGTACTTC.

The chain recombines TRBV28 with TRBJ2-5; no clear D gene. The ends were cut back, 7 bases at V and 7 bases at J, with 13 bases in the middle. The germline CDR1 and CDR2 sequences are MDHEN and SYDVKM. This CDR3 region has 12 residues. CDR3 sequence (DNA): TGTGCCAGCACCCCCACCCGAGGGACCCAGTACTTC. Its translation is CASTPTRGTQYF. Using reference TRBV28 and TRBJ2-5 for the parts outside the CDR3, the full variable domain is DVKVTQSSRYLVKRTGEKVFLECVQDMDHENMFWYRQDPGLGLRLIYFSYDVKMKEKGDIPEGYSVSREKKERFSLILESASTNQTSMYLCASTPTRGTQYFGPGTRLLVL.